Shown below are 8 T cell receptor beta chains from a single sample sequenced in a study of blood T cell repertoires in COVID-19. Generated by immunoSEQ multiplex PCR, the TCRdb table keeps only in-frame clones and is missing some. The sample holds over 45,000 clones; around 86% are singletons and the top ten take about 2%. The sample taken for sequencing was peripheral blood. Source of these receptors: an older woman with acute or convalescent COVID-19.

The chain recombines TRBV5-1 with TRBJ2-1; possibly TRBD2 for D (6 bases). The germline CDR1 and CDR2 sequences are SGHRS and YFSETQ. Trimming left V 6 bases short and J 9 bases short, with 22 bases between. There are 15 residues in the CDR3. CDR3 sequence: CASTERRAGSTEQFF. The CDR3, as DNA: TGCGCCAGCACGGAGAGGAGGGCGGGTTCCACTGAGCAGTTCTTC.

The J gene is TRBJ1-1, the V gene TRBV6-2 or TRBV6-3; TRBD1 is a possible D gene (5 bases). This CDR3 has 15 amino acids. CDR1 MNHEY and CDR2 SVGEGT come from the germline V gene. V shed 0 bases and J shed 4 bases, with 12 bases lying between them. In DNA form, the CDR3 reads TGTGCCAGCAGTTACTCGGCAGGGCTGGGCACTGAAGCTTTCTTT. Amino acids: CASSYSAGLGTEAFF.

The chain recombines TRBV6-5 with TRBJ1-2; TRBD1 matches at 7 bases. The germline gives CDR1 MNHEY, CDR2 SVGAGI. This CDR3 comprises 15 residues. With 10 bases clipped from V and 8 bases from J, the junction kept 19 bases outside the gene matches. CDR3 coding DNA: TGTGCCACACTAACAGGGGCCCTGCACAACTTCGGCTACACCTTC. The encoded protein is CATLTGALHNFGYTF.

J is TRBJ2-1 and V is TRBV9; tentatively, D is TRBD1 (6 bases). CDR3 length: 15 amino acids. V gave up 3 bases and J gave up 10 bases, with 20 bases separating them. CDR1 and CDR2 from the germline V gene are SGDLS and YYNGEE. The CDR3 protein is CASSAQGKGYTEQFF. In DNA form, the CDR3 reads TGTGCCAGCAGCGCACAGGGTAAAGGGTACACCGAGCAGTTCTTC.

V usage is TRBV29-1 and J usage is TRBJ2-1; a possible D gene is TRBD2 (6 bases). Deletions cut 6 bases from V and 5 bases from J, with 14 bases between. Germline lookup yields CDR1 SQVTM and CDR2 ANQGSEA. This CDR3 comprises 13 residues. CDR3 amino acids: CSVGTVGNNEQFF. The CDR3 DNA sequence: TGCAGCGTAGGGACTGTCGGGAACAATGAGCAGTTCTTC.

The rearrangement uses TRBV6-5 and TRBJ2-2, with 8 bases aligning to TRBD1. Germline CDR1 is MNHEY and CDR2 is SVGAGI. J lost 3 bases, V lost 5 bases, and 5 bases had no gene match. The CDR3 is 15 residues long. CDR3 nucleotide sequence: TGTGCCAGCAGTAGGACAGGGTCGGACACCGGGGAGCTGTTTTTT. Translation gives CASSRTGSDTGELFF.

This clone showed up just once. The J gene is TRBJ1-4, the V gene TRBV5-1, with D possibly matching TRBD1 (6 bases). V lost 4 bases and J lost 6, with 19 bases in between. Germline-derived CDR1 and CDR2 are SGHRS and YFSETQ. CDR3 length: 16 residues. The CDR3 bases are TGCGCCAGCAGCAGAAACTCAGGGGACGTAGATGAAAAACTGTTTTTT. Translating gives CASSRNSGDVDEKLFF.

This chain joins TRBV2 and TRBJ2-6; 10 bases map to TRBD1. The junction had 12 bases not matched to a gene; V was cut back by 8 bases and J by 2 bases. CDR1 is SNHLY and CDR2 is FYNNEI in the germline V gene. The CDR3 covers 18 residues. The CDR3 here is CASSGTGESYAGANVLTF. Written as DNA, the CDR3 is TGTGCCAGCTCCGGGACAGGGGAAAGTTATGCTGGGGCCAACGTCCTGACTTTC.